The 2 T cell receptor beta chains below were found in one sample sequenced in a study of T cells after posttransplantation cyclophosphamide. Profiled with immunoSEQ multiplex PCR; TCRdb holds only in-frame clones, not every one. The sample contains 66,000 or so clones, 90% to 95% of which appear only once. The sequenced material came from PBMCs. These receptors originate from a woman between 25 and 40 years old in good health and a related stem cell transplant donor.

DNA of the CDR3: TGTGCCAGCAGCCCCCGACAGGCCGATGAAGCTTTCTTT. Translated, it gives CASSPRQADEAFF. V is TRBV9 and J is TRBJ1-1; TRBD1 is a possible D gene (6 bases). Germline V gene sequence: CDR1 SGDLS, CDR2 YYNGEE. The CDR3 has 13 residues. Trimming removed 4 bases at V and 7 bases at J, with 14 bases between.

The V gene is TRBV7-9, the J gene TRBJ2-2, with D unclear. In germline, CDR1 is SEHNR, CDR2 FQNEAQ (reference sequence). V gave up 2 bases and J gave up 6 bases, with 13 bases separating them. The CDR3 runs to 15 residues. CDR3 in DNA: TGTGCCAGCAGCTTAAGTAGGGCGGCGGCCGGGGAGCTGTTTTTT. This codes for CASSLSRAAAGELFF.